A single sample is the source of the 26 T cell receptor beta chains below, sequenced in a study of shared clonotypes between healthy human individuals. Repertoires were generated with immunoSEQ multiplex PCR, while TCRdb's copy carries only in-frame clones and drops some. The sample carries approximately 470,000 clones, around four fifths recorded once. Sequencing was performed on PBMCs. All receptors derive from a woman aged 40-49 years in good health. Some clones in this sample may be carry-over from other donors' samples.

This clone was detected only once. Here the CDR3 DNA reads TGCGCCAGCAGCATTCGGCGGGGGCAGAACTATGGCTACACCTTC. It encodes CASSIRRGQNYGYTF. The rearrangement links TRBV5-1 to TRBJ1-2; tentatively, D is TRBD1 (6 bases). V lost 4 bases to trimming and J lost 2 bases, with 15 bases between them. The CDR3 is made up of 15 amino acids. Germline-derived CDR1 and CDR2 are SGHRS and YFSETQ.

Note on this clone: A read error is possible here, since a much larger clone lies one base away. The chain links TRBV7-2 to TRBJ1-1; the D gene is possibly TRBD1 (5 bases). The V and J ends lost 1 base and 1 base respectively, with 7 bases between them. The V gene's germline CDR1 is SGHTA and CDR2 FQGNSA. CDR3 length equals 14 residues. CDR3 sequence (DNA): TGTGCCAGCAGCTTAGGAGGGGCGAACACTGAAGCTTTCTTT. This gives the protein CASSLGGANTEAFF.

The gene calls are TRBV25-1 and TRBJ1-4; D gene uncertain. The V gene lost 2 bases and the J gene lost 7 bases, with 11 bases spanning the gap. Germline-derived CDR1 and CDR2 are MGHDK and SYGVNS. This CDR3 is built from 14 residues. For the CDR3, the DNA is TGTGCCAGCAGTGAACGGCCCTCGGGTGAAAAACTGTTTTTT. Amino acids: CASSERPSGEKLFF.

On this clone itself: The same CDR3 can be traced to other DNA sequences in this sample. The CDR3 sequence is CASSFRQGNQPQHF. CDR3 bases: TGTGCCAGCAGTTTCCGACAGGGCAATCAGCCCCAGCATTTT. The chain is built from TRBV27 and TRBJ1-5; tentatively, D is TRBD1 (6 bases). Germline CDR1 reads MNHEY; CDR2 reads SMNVEV (reference sequence). V was clipped by 3 bases and J by 2 bases, with 8 bases between them. The CDR3 is 14 residues long.

The chain employs TRBV7-8 and TRBJ1-2; D remains unclear. V shed 0 bases and J shed 11 bases, with 16 bases lying between them. CDR3 length equals 14 residues. Per germline, CDR1 SGHVS and CDR2 FQNEAQ. DNA of the CDR3: TGTGCCAGCAGCTTAGCGGGCGGGCTTTACGGATACACCTTC. It encodes CASSLAGGLYGYTF. Filled out from reference TRBV7-8 and TRBJ1-2, the complete variable domain reads GAGVSQSPRYKVAKRGQDVALRCDPISGHVSLFWYQQALGQGPEFLTYFQNEAQLDKSGLPSDRFFAERPEGSVSTLKIQRTQQEDSAVYLCASSLAGGLYGYTFGSGTRLTVV.

As regards this clone: Other DNA sequences of this sample code for an identical CDR3. The chain joins TRBV9 to TRBJ2-2; TRBD2 matches 7 bases. This CDR3 spans 15 amino acids. V trimming: 2 bases; J trimming: 5 bases; junction bases outside the gene matches: 6. Germline-derived CDR1 and CDR2 are SGDLS and YYNGEE. CDR3 protein: CASSVVGGRTGELFF. Here the CDR3 DNA reads TGTGCCAGCAGCGTCGTGGGAGGGAGGACCGGGGAGCTGTTTTTT.

This clone was counted a single time. A far larger clone is a single base away, which makes a read error likely. J is TRBJ2-7 and V is TRBV9; D is possibly TRBD1 (5 bases). This CDR3 spans 15 amino acids. The germline V gene has CDR1 SGDLS and CDR2 YYNGEE. As DNA, the CDR3 is TGTGCCAGCAGCGTAGGTCACGACAGTACTTACGTGCAGTACTTC. It is translated as CASSVGHDSTYVQYF.

The gene calls are TRBV18 and TRBJ1-1, with 7 bases aligning to TRBD1. Germline CDR1 is KGHSH and CDR2 is LQKENI. Trimming took 3 bases from V and 5 from J; bases not matched to a gene: 9. The CDR3 loop spans 15 amino acids. CDR3: CASSPVSTGSTEAFF. The CDR3 coding sequence is TGTGCCAGCTCACCTGTTTCGACAGGGAGTACTGAAGCTTTCTTT.

This CDR3 reads CASSYGQFSEQYF. CDR3 DNA: TGTGCCAGCAGTTACGGACAGTTTTCCGAGCAGTACTTC. This chain links TRBV6-5 with TRBJ2-7, with a weak D call TRBD1 (6 bases). Germline-derived CDR1 and CDR2 are MNHEY and SVGAGI. The V end lost 2 bases, the J end lost 6 bases, and 11 bases lay between the germline ends. The CDR3 totals 13 residues.

This chain uses TRBV7-3 with TRBJ2-2; D is uncertain. This CDR3 comprises 14 residues. CDR1 is SGHTA, CDR2 FQGTGA, per germline. V was cut by 5 bases and J by 6 bases, with 13 bases left in between. This chain's CDR3 is CASSLGIPPGELFF. The CDR3 nucleotides are TGTGCCAGCAGCCTAGGGATTCCACCCGGGGAGCTGTTTTTT.

This clone was observed a handful of times. The same CDR3 also results from other DNA sequences found in this sample. This chain connects TRBV29-1 to TRBJ1-1; 9 bases match TRBD1. V shed 7 bases, J shed 4 bases, and the junction held 4 bases outside the gene matches. Germline assignment: CDR1 SQVTM and CDR2 ANQGSEA. This CDR3 spans 12 amino acids. CDR3 in amino acids: CSARTGATEAFF. CDR3 in DNA: TGCAGCGCTCGGACAGGGGCCACTGAAGCTTTCTTT.

The chain uses TRBV7-3 and TRBJ2-7; D is ambiguous. Germline loops: CDR1 SGHTA, CDR2 FQGTGA. The V and J ends lost 0 bases and 0 bases respectively, with 9 bases between them. The CDR3 runs 15 residues. CDR3 sequence (DNA): TGTGCCAGCAGCTTAACAGGGTCAACCTCCTACGAGCAGTACTTC. Amino acids: CASSLTGSTSYEQYF.

The chain is built from TRBV30 and TRBJ2-4; D perhaps matches TRBD2 (6 bases). CDR1 GTSNPN and CDR2 SVGIG come from the germline V gene (reference sequence). CDR3 size: 15 residues. The V end was cut by 2 bases, the J end by 6 bases, with 17 bases between. CDR3 nucleotides: TGTGCCTGGAGTCCTGGGTCACTAGCCGTAAACATTCAGTACTTC. Translating gives CAWSPGSLAVNIQYF.

As regards this clone: A far larger clone lies a single base away; this is likely a read error. The chain uses TRBV4-3 and TRBJ2-1; 10 bases are shared with TRBD2. Germline V gene sequence: CDR1 LGHNA, CDR2 YSLEER. The CDR3 runs 15 residues. The CDR3 sequence is CANSQASGGYNEQFF. The DNA of the CDR3 is TGCGCCAACAGCCAAGCTAGCGGGGGTTACAATGAGCAGTTCTTC.

The chain links TRBV20-1 to TRBJ1-5; D is unclear. The CDR3 runs to 11 residues. Deletions cut 3 bases from V and 4 bases from J, with 4 bases between. Germline-derived CDR1 and CDR2 are DFQATT and SNEGSKA (reference sequence). The CDR3 sequence is CSASMNQPQHF. CDR3 DNA sequence: TGCAGTGCTAGCATGAATCAGCCCCAGCATTTT.

Regarding this clone: This could be a read error, since a much larger clone is one nucleotide away. CDR3 sequence reads: CASSWTGNTVELFF. DNA for the CDR3: TGTGCCAGCAGCTGGACGGGAAACACCGTGGAGCTGTTTTTT. The J gene is TRBJ2-2, the V gene TRBV7-9; possibly TRBD2 for D (5 bases). Germline V gene data show CDR1 as SEHNR and CDR2 as FQNEAQ (reference sequence). This CDR3 is built from 14 residues.

The chain couples TRBV4-1 to TRBJ2-5; tentatively, D is TRBD2 (6 bases). V lost 0 bases and J lost 6, with 11 bases in between. Germline V gene data show CDR1 as MGHRA and CDR2 as YSYEKL. There are 14 residues in the CDR3. Written as DNA, the CDR3 is TGCGCCAGCAGCCAAGATACGGGGGTCCAGACCCAGTACTTC. Translating it yields CASSQDTGVQTQYF.

This clone has at least ten counts. V and J are TRBV25-1 and TRBJ1-3, with unresolved D. Germline V gene lookup returns CDR1 MGHDK and CDR2 SYGVNS. The germline V and J ends were trimmed by 1 base and 3 bases, with 7 bases remaining between them. This CDR3 is built from 14 residues. The CDR3 DNA sequence: TGTGCCAGCAGTGAATGGGATCTTGGAAACACCATATATTTT. Its translation is CASSEWDLGNTIYF.

The chain is built from TRBV15 and TRBJ2-3, with D perhaps assigned TRBD1 or TRBD2 (5 bases each). V lost 3 bases and J lost 3, with 16 bases in between. The CDR3 consists of 16 residues. Germline V gene lookup returns CDR1 LNHNV and CDR2 YYDKDF (reference sequence). This CDR3 is CATSSKVPEGTDTQYF. The CDR3 nucleotides are TGTGCCACCAGCAGTAAAGTGCCAGAGGGGACAGATACGCAGTATTTT. Full variable domain (missing parts from reference TRBV15 and TRBJ2-3): DAMVIQNPRYQVTQFGKPVTLSCSQTLNHNVMYWYQQKSSQAPKLLFHYYDKDFNNEADTPDNFQSRRPNTSFCFLDIRSPGLGDTAMYLCATSSKVPEGTDTQYFGPGTRLTVL.

This chain links TRBV21-1 with TRBJ2-3. TRBV21-1 has pseudogene status. CDR3 length equals 16 residues. CDR3 in DNA: TGTGCCAGCAGCAAAGGACGGGCAGCTAGCACAGATACGCAGTATTTT. Translated, it gives CASSKGRAASTDTQYF.

About this clone: Other DNA sequences of this sample code for an identical CDR3. The J gene is TRBJ2-1, the V gene TRBV6-5, with D unclear. There are 11 residues in the CDR3. Per the germline V gene, CDR1 is MNHEY and CDR2 is SVGAGI. V was cut by 5 bases and J by 10 bases, with 9 bases left in between. DNA of the CDR3: TGTGCCAGCAGTCGACTGGGAGAGCAGTTCTTC. Translated: CASSRLGEQFF.

J is TRBJ2-4 and V is TRBV6-1; 9 bases align to TRBD2. Trimming cost V 4 bases and J 1 base; bases outside gene matches: 17. CDR1 and CDR2 (germline): MNHNS, SASEGT. The CDR3 has 20 residues. The CDR3, as DNA: TGTGCCAGCAGTGGACCGCCGGGACTAGCACGTATCTTGGCCAAAAACATTCAGTACTTC. It is translated as CASSGPPGLARILAKNIQYF.

The chain couples TRBV4-2 to TRBJ2-4, with 9 positions matching TRBD2. CDR1 is LGHNA and CDR2 is YNFKEQ in the germline V gene. Trimming took 4 bases from V and 6 from J; bases not matched to a gene: 4. The CDR3 loop spans 14 amino acids. CDR3 in DNA: TGTGCCAGCAGCCCGGGACTAGCTACAAACATTCAGTACTTC. This codes for CASSPGLATNIQYF.

The chain has TRBV7-3 and TRBJ2-1; 9 bases line up with TRBD2. With V trimmed by 3 bases and J by 0 bases, 9 bases remained unmatched. Germline V gene sequence: CDR1 SGHTA, CDR2 FQGTGA. The CDR3 sequence is 18 residues long. The CDR3 sequence: CASSLGTSYSSSYNEQFF. CDR3 DNA: TGTGCCAGCAGCTTGGGGACTAGCTACTCCAGCTCCTACAATGAGCAGTTCTTC.

The rearrangement uses TRBV11-2 and TRBJ2-1, with 10 nucleotides matching TRBD2. CDR1 is SGHAT and CDR2 is FQNNGV in the germline V gene. CDR3 length equals 15 residues. The V and J ends lost 6 bases and 7 bases, in that order; junction bases with no gene match: 9. The CDR3: CASRIAGGPRNEQFF. The CDR3, as DNA: TGTGCCAGCAGAATAGCGGGAGGACCACGGAATGAGCAGTTCTTC.

In this sample, this clone turned up a few times. The J gene is TRBJ2-1, the V gene TRBV4-3; D might be TRBD1 (5 bases). V was pared by 0 bases and J by 3 bases, with 15 bases between. Germline CDR1 is LGHNA and CDR2 is YSLEER. CDR3 length equals 17 residues. CDR3 region: CASSQDTLQGVYNEQFF. The DNA for the CDR3 is TGCGCCAGCAGCCAAGATACCTTGCAAGGGGTCTACAATGAGCAGTTCTTC.